This is a list of T cell receptor beta chains from one sample in a study of blood T cell repertoires in COVID-19. Profiling relied on immunoSEQ multiplex PCR, and the TCRdb table lists in-frame clones only, not all of them. This table has around 160,000 clones, just under 85% appearing once. The sequencing sample was made of peripheral blood. The receptors derive from a woman aged 40 to 50 with active or convalescent COVID-19. Each CDR3 is given with its conserved first and last residue. A D gene is named only where the DNA matches it firmly. The size field is filled for only some rows; it gives once, few, many or a size class.

length	J	size	D	V	CDR3	DNA
14	TRBJ2-2	NA	TRBD1	TRBV6-5	CASSPGTGSGELFF	TGTGCCAGCAGTCCCGGGACAGGGTCCGGGGAGCTGTTTTTT
17	TRBJ1-2	NA	NA	TRBV5-1	CASSLAVTRAGSGGYTF	TGCGCCAGCAGCTTGGCGGTTACACGAGCGGGGTCCGGTGGCTACACCTTC
18	TRBJ2-4	few	NA	TRBV4-2	CASSQERGKGLTKNIQYF	TGTGCCAGCAGCCAAGAAAGGGGGAAGGGATTGACCAAAAACATTCAGTACTTC
16	TRBJ2-1	NA	TRBD2	TRBV15	CATSRGLAGVHNEQFF	TGTGCCACCAGCAGAGGGCTAGCGGGGGTACACAATGAGCAGTTCTTC
14	TRBJ2-1	NA	TRBD1	TRBV19	CASTRTGGYNEQFF	TGTGCCAGTACCCGGACAGGGGGCTACAATGAGCAGTTCTTC
14	TRBJ2-2	few	TRBD1	TRBV19	CATRDRVETGELFF	TGTGCCACCAGGGACAGAGTGGAAACCGGGGAGCTGTTTTTT
14	TRBJ2-7	many	TRBD1	TRBV2	CASRPDRVSYEQYF	TGTGCCAGCAGACCCGACAGGGTATCCTACGAGCAGTACTTC
15	TRBJ1-5	NA	NA	TRBV28	CASTASLMSNQPQHF	TGTGCCAGCACCGCAAGTCTAATGAGCAATCAGCCCCAGCATTTT
15	TRBJ2-3	NA	TRBD2	TRBV7-7	CALGPFGGGPHTQYF	TGTGCGCTCGGGCCGTTTGGCGGGGGGCCTCATACGCAGTATTTT
15	TRBJ1-2	NA	TRBD1	TRBV11-1	CASSSGQGLGHGYTF	TGTGCCAGCAGCTCGGGACAGGGGTTGGGTCATGGCTACACCTTC
15	TRBJ1-1	NA	NA	TRBV27	CASSSERGGNTEAFF	TGTGCCAGCAGTTCGGAAAGGGGGGGTAACACTGAAGCTTTCTTT
16	TRBJ2-3	NA	NA	TRBV7-9	CASSLSRTGWTDAQYF	TGTGCCAGCAGCTTATCTAGGACCGGATGGACAGACGCGCAGTATTTT
13	TRBJ1-1	NA	TRBD1	TRBV15	CAIDRGMNTEAFF	TGTGCCATCGACAGGGGGATGAACACTGAAGCTTTCTTT
16	TRBJ2-7	NA	TRBD1	TRBV10-3	CAISESPPGQGYEQYF	TGTGCCATCAGTGAGTCGCCTCCGGGACAGGGCTACGAGCAGTACTTC
16	TRBJ2-7	NA	NA	TRBV5-4	CASSSVGGGSSYEQYF	TGTGCCAGCAGCTCCGTAGGCGGGGGCAGCTCCTACGAGCAGTACTTC
15	TRBJ2-1	once	TRBD2	TRBV19	CASSGWREAGNEQFF	TGTGCCAGTAGTGGTTGGCGGGAGGCGGGCAATGAGCAGTTCTTC
14	TRBJ1-2	NA	NA	TRBV5-1	CASTNRGDSLGYTF	TGCGCCAGCACCAACCGAGGGGACTCCCTTGGCTACACCTTC
17	TRBJ2-3	NA	TRBD2	TRBV11-3	CASSPRTSGPRGDTQYF	TGTGCCAGCAGCCCGAGGACTAGCGGGCCCCGAGGGGATACGCAGTATTTT
18	TRBJ2-7	NA	NA	TRBV23-1	CASSHLARGRPPTGEQYF	TGCGCCAGCAGTCACCTGGCTAGGGGTCGCCCCCCAACGGGCGAGCAGTACTTC
13	TRBJ1-5	NA	NA	TRBV15	CATSPDRYQPQHF	TGTGCCACCAGCCCGGACAGATATCAGCCCCAGCATTTT
15	TRBJ2-7	NA	NA	TRBV6-6	CASSYPQGGVYEQYF	TGTGCCAGCAGTTACCCCCAGGGGGGAGTCTACGAGCAGTACTTC
15	TRBJ2-3	NA	TRBD2	TRBV29-1	CSVEDERSGGDTQYF	TGCAGCGTTGAAGATGAAAGGTCGGGAGGGGATACGCAGTATTTT
14	TRBJ1-2	NA	TRBD1	TRBV28	CASRTDRGPKGYTF	TGTGCCAGCAGGACGGACAGGGGACCTAAAGGCTACACCTTC
12	TRBJ2-7	few	NA	TRBV18	CASSPDSSEQYF	TGTGCCAGCTCCCCGGACAGTTCCGAGCAGTACTTC
16	TRBJ2-3	NA	TRBD1	TRBV7-2	CASSSWTGGSTDTQYF	TGTGCCAGCAGCTCCTGGACAGGTGGGAGCACAGATACGCAGTATTTT
19	TRBJ1-3	NA	TRBD1	TRBV3-1/TRBV3-2	CASSQDPGQGGPGGNTIYF	TGTGCCAGCAGCCAAGATCCGGGACAGGGGGGCCCGGGAGGAAACACCATATATTTT
15	TRBJ2-1	NA	NA	TRBV5-1	CASSFQGGYDNEQFF	TGCGCCAGCAGCTTTCAGGGTGGCTACGACAATGAGCAGTTCTTC
14	TRBJ2-2	NA	NA	TRBV28	CASSPRTDTGELFF	TGTGCCAGCAGTCCCCGGACAGATACCGGGGAGCTGTTTTTT
15	TRBJ1-1	once	TRBD1	TRBV28	CASRVWTGGATEAFF	TGTGCCAGCAGGGTCTGGACAGGGGGAGCCACTGAAGCTTTCTTT
15	TRBJ1-1	few	NA	TRBV28	CASSLLPRAGTEAFF	TGTGCCAGCAGTTTATTACCCAGGGCAGGGACTGAAGCTTTCTTT
13	TRBJ1-5	NA	NA	TRBV19	CASSRQGNQPQHF	TGTGCCAGTAGTAGGCAGGGCAATCAGCCCCAGCATTTT
13	TRBJ2-7	NA	NA	TRBV10-1	CASREQGTYEQYF	TGCGCCAGCCGCGAGCAGGGTACCTACGAGCAGTACTTC
20	TRBJ2-3	once	NA	TRBV4-3	CASSQDRFRTGYRSTDTQYF	TGCGCCAGCAGCCAAGATAGGTTCCGGACGGGATACCGGAGCACAGATACGCAGTATTTT
13	TRBJ2-3	NA	NA	TRBV10-1	CASRDTSTDTQYF	TGCGCCAGCAGGGACACTAGCACAGATACGCAGTATTTT
16	TRBJ2-3	NA	TRBD1	TRBV24-1	CATSDPGDRGTDTQYF	TGTGCCACCAGTGATCCGGGAGACAGGGGGACAGATACGCAGTATTTT
11	TRBJ2-1	NA	NA	TRBV10-2	CASTSSTEQFF	TGCGCCAGCACTAGCTCTACTGAGCAGTTCTTC
17	TRBJ1-4	NA	TRBD1	TRBV9	CASSGRSPGQGSEKLFF	TGTGCCAGCAGCGGACGCTCCCCGGGACAGGGGAGTGAAAAACTGTTTTTT
15	TRBJ1-2	NA	TRBD1	TRBV9	CASSLRDRVDYGYTF	TGTGCCAGCAGCCTTCGGGACAGGGTGGACTATGGCTACACCTTC
15	TRBJ1-5	NA	TRBD1	TRBV4-1	CASSQIGTGVTPQHF	TGCGCCAGCAGCCAAATTGGGACAGGGGTGACGCCCCAGCATTTT
14	TRBJ1-5	NA	TRBD1	TRBV5-6	CASSSSGGSQPQHF	TGTGCCAGCAGCTCGTCAGGGGGCAGTCAGCCCCAGCATTTT
13	TRBJ1-4	once	NA	TRBV10-1	CASQGGTNEKLFF	TGCGCCAGTCAAGGGGGAACTAATGAAAAACTGTTTTTT
15	TRBJ2-2	NA	NA	TRBV7-2	CASSLKGGNTGELFF	TGTGCCAGCAGCTTGAAAGGGGGGAACACCGGGGAGCTGTTTTTT
13	TRBJ1-2	NA	TRBD1	TRBV7-2	CASSSTGDYGYTF	TGTGCCAGCAGCTCGACAGGGGACTATGGCTACACCTTC
15	TRBJ1-1	few	NA	TRBV28	CASSSMTGPTLGAFF	TGTGCCAGCAGTAGTATGACAGGTCCTACCCTTGGGGCTTTCTTT
13	TRBJ1-5	NA	NA	TRBV10-2	CASSERTAKPQHF	TGCGCCAGCAGTGAGAGGACAGCCAAGCCCCAGCATTTT
12	TRBJ2-1	NA	TRBD2	TRBV28	CASTTGGNEQFF	TGTGCCAGCACCACGGGGGGCAATGAGCAGTTCTTC
14	TRBJ1-4	NA	NA	TRBV3-1/TRBV3-2	CASSRQGTNEKLFF	TGTGCCAGCAGCCGGCAGGGAACTAATGAAAAACTGTTTTTT
17	TRBJ2-7	NA	NA	TRBV28	CASESTTKQGRFDEQYF	TGTGCCAGCGAATCTACTACCAAACAGGGGAGGTTCGACGAGCAGTACTTC
14	TRBJ2-7	NA	TRBD2	TRBV3-1/TRBV3-2	CASSRSGTSDEQYF	TGTGCCAGCAGCCGATCGGGGACTAGCGACGAGCAGTACTTC
13	TRBJ2-5	NA	NA	TRBV4-3	CASSQDPGETQYF	TGCGCCAGCAGCCAAGATCCGGGGGAGACCCAGTACTTC
15	TRBJ2-7	NA	TRBD2	TRBV7-9	CASSLTSGRVYEQYF	TGTGCCAGCAGCTTGACTAGCGGGAGGGTTTACGAGCAGTACTTC
13	TRBJ1-2	NA	NA	TRBV29-1	CSVEDIDSYGYTF	TGCAGCGTTGAAGATATAGATTCCTATGGCTACACCTTC